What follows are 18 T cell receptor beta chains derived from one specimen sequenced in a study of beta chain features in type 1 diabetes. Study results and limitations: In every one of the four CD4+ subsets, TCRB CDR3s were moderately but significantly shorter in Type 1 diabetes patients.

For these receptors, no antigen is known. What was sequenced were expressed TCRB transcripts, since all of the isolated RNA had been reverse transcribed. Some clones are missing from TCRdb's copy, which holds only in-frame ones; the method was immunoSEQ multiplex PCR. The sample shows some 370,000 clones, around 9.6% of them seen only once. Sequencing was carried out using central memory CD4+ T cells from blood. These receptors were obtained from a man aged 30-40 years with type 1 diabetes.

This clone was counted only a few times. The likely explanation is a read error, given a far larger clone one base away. The CDR3 sequence is CASSQVAGGPDTQYF. CDR3 DNA sequence: TGTGCCAGCAGCCAAGTAGCGGGAGGGCCAGATACGCAGTATTTT. The chain has TRBV4-2 and TRBJ2-3; TRBD2 aligns across 11 bases. The V gene end was trimmed by 1 base and the J gene end by 4 bases; junction bases not matched to a gene: 1. This CDR3 has 15 amino acids. CDR1 is LGHNA and CDR2 is YNFKEQ in the germline V gene.

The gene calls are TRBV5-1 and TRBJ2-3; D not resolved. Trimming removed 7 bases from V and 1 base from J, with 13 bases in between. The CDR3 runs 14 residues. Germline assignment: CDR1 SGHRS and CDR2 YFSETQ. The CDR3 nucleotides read TGCGCCAGCGGCCCAGGAGAGGGCACAGATACGCAGTATTTT. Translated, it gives CASGPGEGTDTQYF.

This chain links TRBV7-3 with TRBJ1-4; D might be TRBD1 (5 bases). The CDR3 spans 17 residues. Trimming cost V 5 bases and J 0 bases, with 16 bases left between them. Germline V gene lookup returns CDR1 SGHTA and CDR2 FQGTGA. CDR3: CASSRSGRLATNEKLFF. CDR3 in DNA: TGTGCCAGCAGCCGATCGGGACGCTTGGCAACTAATGAAAAACTGTTTTTT.

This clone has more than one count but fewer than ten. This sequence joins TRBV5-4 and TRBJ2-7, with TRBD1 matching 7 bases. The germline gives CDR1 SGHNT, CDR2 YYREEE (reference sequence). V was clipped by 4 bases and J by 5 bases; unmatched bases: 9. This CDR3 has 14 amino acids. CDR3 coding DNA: TGTGCCAGCAGCCCGCGACAGGGTTTCGACGAGCAGTACTTC. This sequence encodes CASSPRQGFDEQYF.

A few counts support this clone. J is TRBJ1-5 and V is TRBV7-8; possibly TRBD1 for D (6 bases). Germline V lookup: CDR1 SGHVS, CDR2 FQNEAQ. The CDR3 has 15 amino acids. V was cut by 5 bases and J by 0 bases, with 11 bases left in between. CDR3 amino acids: CASSAWTDSNQPQHF. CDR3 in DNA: TGTGCCAGCAGCGCCTGGACAGATAGCAATCAGCCCCAGCATTTT. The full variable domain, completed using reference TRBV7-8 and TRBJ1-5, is GAGVSQSPRYKVAKRGQDVALRCDPISGHVSLFWYQQALGQGPEFLTYFQNEAQLDKSGLPSDRFFAERPEGSVSTLKIQRTQQEDSAVYLCASSAWTDSNQPQHFGDGTRLSIL.

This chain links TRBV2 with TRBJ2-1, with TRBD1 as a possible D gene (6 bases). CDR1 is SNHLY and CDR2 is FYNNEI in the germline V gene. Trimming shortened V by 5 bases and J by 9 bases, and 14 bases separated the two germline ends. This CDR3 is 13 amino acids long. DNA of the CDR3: TGTGCCAGCAGTCAGGGGTACCCGGCTGAGCAGTTCTTC. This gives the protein CASSQGYPAEQFF.

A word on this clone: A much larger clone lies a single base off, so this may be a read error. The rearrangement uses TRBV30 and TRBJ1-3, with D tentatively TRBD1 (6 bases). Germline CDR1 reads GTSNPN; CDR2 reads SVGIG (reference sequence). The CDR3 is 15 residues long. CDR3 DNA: TGTGGCTGGAGTGTAGGGGGGAATCGACGGAACACCATATATTTT. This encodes CGWSVGGNRRNTIYF.

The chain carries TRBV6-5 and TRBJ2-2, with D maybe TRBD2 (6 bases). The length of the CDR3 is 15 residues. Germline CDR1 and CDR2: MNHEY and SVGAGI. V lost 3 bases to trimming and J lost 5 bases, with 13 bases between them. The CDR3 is CASSYDGSGTGELFF. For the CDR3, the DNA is TGTGCCAGCAGTTATGACGGGAGTGGTACCGGGGAGCTGTTTTTT.

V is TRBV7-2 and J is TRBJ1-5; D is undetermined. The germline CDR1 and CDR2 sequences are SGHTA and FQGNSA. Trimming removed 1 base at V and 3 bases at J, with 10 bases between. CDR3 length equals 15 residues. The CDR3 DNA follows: TGTGCCAGCAGCTTAGGAGGGCAGGACAATCAGCCCCAGCATTTT. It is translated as CASSLGGQDNQPQHF.

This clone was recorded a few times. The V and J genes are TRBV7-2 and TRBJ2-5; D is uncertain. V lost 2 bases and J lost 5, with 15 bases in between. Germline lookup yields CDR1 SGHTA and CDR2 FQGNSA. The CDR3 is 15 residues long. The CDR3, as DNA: TGTGCCAGCAGCTTATCAGGCTCACCCCGGGAGACCCAGTACTTC. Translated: CASSLSGSPRETQYF.

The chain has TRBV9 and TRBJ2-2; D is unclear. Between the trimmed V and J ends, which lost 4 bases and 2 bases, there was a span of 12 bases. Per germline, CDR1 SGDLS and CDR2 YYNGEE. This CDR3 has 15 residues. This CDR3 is CASSPRNDNTGELFF. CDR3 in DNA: TGTGCCAGCAGCCCACGTAATGATAACACCGGGGAGCTGTTTTTT.

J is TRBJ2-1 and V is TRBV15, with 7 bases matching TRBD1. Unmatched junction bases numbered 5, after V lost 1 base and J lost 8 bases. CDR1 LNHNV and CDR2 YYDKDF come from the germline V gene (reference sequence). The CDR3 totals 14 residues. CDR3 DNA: TGTGCCACCAGCAGAGGTGGGCAGGGGGATGAGCAGTTCTTC. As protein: CATSRGGQGDEQFF.

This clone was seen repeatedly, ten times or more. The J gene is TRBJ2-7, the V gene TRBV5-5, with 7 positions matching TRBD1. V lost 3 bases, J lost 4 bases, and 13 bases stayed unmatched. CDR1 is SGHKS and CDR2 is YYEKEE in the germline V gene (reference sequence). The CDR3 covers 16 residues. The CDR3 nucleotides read TGTGCCAGCAGCTATAAAGACAGGGCGACGTCGTACGAGCAGTACTTC. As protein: CASSYKDRATSYEQYF.

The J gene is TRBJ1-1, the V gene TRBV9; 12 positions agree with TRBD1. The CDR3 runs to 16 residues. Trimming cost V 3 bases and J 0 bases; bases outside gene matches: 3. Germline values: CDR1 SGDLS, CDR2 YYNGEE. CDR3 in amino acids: CASSGGQGAVNTEAFF. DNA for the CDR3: TGTGCCAGCAGCGGGGGACAGGGGGCGGTGAACACTGAAGCTTTCTTT.

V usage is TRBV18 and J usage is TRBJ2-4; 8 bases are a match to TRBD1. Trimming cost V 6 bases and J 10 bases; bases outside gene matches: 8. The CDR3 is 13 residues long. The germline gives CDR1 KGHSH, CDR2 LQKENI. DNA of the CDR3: TGTGCCAGCTCCTTAGGACAGGGAAAGATTCAGTACTTC. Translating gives CASSLGQGKIQYF.

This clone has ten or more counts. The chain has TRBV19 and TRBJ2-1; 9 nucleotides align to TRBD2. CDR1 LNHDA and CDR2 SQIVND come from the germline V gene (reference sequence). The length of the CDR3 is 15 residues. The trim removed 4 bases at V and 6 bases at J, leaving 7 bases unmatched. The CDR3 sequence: CASSKVAGDRNEQFF. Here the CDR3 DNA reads TGTGCCAGTAGTAAGGTAGCGGGAGACCGCAATGAGCAGTTCTTC.

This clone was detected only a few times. The CDR3 here is CASSIAANTEAFF. CDR3 DNA: TGTGCCAGCTCAATAGCCGCGAACACTGAAGCTTTCTTT. J is TRBJ1-1 and V is TRBV18, with D hard to call. Trimming pared 5 bases from V and 1 base from J, leaving 8 bases between. Germline CDR1 KGHSH, CDR2 LQKENI. This CDR3 is 13 amino acids long.

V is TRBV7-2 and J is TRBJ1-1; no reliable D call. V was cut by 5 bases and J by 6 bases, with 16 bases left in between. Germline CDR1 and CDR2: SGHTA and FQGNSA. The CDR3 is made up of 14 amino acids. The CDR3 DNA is TGTGCCAGCAGCACTTACACGGTTTACGCTGAAGCTTTCTTT. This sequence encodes CASSTYTVYAEAFF.